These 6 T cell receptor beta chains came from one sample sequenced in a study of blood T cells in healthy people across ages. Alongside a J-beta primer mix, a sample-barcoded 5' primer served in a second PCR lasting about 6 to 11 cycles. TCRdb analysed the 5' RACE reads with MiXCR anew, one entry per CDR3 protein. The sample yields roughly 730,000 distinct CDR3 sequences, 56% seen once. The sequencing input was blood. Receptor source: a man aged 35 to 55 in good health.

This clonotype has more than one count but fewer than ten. This chain's CDR3 is CSAPNTGELFF. CDR3 nucleotide sequence: TGCAGTGCCCCGAACACCGGGGAGCTGTTTTTT. The rearrangement joins TRBV20-1 to TRBJ2-2; D unresolved. V lost 6 bases to trimming and J lost 0 bases, with 2 bases between them. Germline V gene lookup returns CDR1 DFQATT and CDR2 SNEGSKA (reference sequence). The CDR3 sequence is 11 residues long.

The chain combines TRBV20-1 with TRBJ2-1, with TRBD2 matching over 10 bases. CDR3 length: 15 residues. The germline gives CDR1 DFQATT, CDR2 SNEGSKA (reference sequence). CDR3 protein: CGALSSGSSYNEQFF. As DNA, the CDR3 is TGCGGCGCGCTATCTAGCGGGAGCTCCTACAATGAGCAGTTCTTC.

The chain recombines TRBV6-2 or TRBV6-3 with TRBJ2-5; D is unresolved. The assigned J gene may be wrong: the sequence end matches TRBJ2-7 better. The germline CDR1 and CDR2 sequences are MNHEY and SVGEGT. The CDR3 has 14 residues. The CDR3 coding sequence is TGTGCCAGCAGTTATGGGAATCCACCCTACGAGCAGTACTTC. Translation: CASSYGNPPYEQYF.

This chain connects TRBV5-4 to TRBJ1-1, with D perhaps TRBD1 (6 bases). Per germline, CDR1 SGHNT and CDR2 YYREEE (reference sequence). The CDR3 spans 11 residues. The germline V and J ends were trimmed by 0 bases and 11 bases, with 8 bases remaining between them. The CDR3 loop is CASSLDREAFF. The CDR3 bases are TGTGCCAGCAGCTTGGACAGGGAGGCTTTCTTT.

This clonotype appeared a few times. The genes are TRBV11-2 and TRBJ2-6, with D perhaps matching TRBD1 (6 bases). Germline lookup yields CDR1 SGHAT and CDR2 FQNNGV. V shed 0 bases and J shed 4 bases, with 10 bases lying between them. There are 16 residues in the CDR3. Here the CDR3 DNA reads TGTGCCAGCAGCTTAGAAGACAGGTCAGGGGCCAACGTCCTGACTTTC. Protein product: CASSLEDRSGANVLTF.

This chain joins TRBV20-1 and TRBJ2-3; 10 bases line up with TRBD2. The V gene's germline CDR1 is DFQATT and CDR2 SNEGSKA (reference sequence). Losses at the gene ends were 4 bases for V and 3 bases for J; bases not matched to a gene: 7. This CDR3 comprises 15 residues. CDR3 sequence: CSATPASGRTDTQYF. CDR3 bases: TGCAGTGCTACCCCCGCTAGCGGGAGAACAGATACGCAGTATTTT.